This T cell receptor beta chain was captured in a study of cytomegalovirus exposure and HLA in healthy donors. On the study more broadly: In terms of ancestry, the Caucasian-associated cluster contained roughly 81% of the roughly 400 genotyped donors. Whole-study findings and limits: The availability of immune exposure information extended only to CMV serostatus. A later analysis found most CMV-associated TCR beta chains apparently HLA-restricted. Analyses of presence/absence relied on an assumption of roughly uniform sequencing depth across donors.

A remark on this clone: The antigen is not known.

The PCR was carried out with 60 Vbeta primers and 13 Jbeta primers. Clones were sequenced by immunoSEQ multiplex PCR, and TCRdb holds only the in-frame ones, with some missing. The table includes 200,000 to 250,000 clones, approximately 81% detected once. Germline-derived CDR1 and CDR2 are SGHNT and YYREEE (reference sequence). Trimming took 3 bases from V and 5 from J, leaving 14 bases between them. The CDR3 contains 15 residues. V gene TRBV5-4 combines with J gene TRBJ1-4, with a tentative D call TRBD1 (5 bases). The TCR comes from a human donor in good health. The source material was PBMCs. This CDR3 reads CASSSNGRGNEKLFF. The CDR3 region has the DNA TGTGCCAGCAGCTCGAATGGACGGGGGAATGAAAAACTGTTTTTT.